Below, 27 T cell receptor beta chains from the same sample are listed, as sequenced in a study of shared clonotypes between healthy human individuals. Assay: immunoSEQ multiplex PCR; the TCRdb copy retains only in-frame clones and omits some. Of approximately 1,500,000 clones listed, under 99% are singletons. Sample: naive CD4+ T cells sorted from blood. Subset given: CD45RA+ positively selected. The receptors shown here come from a man aged 30 to 39 in good health.

This clone has only one observation. The chain recombines TRBV7-2 with TRBJ2-1; no reliable D call. CDR1 SGHTA and CDR2 FQGNSA come from the germline V gene. V lost 3 bases and J lost 7, with 19 bases in between. This CDR3 is built from 16 residues. The CDR3 region has the DNA TGTGCCAGCAGCTTTCGAGACGGAACTCTGGGTAATGAGCAGTTCTTC. Amino acids: CASSFRDGTLGNEQFF.

V gene TRBV11-3 combines with J gene TRBJ2-7; D may be TRBD1 (5 bases). V gave up 5 bases and J gave up 3 bases, with 14 bases separating them. This CDR3 region has 14 residues. The germline V gene has CDR1 SGHNT and CDR2 YENEEA. The CDR3 DNA reads as TGTGCCAGCAGCAAAGACAGTTCTGGCTACGAGCAGTACTTC. Amino acids: CASSKDSSGYEQYF.

A few counts support this clone. CDR3 in amino acids: CASSLGEKLFF. The CDR3 nucleotides read TGCGCCAGCAGCCTAGGCGAAAAACTGTTTTTT. V is TRBV4-3 and J is TRBJ1-4; D remains ambiguous. V lost 4 bases and J 8 bases, leaving 5 bases between the germline ends. This CDR3 is 11 amino acids long. The V gene's germline CDR1 is LGHNA and CDR2 YSLEER.

The chain is built from TRBV5-1 and TRBJ1-3; D ambiguous. Germline lookup yields CDR1 SGHRS and CDR2 YFSETQ. This CDR3 spans 14 amino acids. Trimming cost V 5 bases and J 4 bases, with 13 bases left between them. The CDR3 loop reads CASSIAGKGNTIYF. The CDR3, as DNA: TGCGCCAGCAGTATAGCTGGAAAGGGAAACACCATATATTTT.

The V gene is TRBV28, the J gene TRBJ2-7; D is perhaps TRBD1 (6 bases). This CDR3 is 13 amino acids long. V shed 11 bases and J shed 0 bases, with 14 bases lying between them. CDR1 is MDHEN and CDR2 is SYDVKM in the germline V gene. CDR3 amino acids: CAGEDRFSYEQYF. The CDR3 DNA reads TGTGCCGGCGAAGACAGGTTCTCCTACGAGCAGTACTTC.

The V and J genes are TRBV9 and TRBJ2-1, with 7 nucleotides matching TRBD1. V lost 2 bases and J lost 4; bases outside the gene matches: 9. Germline V gene lookup returns CDR1 SGDLS and CDR2 YYNGEE. The CDR3 length is 16 residues. CDR3 coding DNA: TGTGCCAGCAGCGTGACAGGGCTGGAAGCGTACAATGAGCAGTTCTTC. Translated, it gives CASSVTGLEAYNEQFF. Full variable domain (outside the CDR3, taken from reference TRBV9 and TRBJ2-1): DSGVTQTPKHLITATGQRVTLRCSPRSGDLSVYWYQQSLDQGLQFLIQYYNGEERAKGNILERFSAQQFPDLHSELNLSSLELGDSALYFCASSVTGLEAYNEQFFGPGTRLTVL.

This chain links TRBV6-6 with TRBJ2-3, with 7 bases that match TRBD1. CDR3 length: 14 residues. The J segment lost 3 bases and the V segment lost 10 bases, leaving 10 bases of the junction unmatched. CDR1 and CDR2 from the germline V gene are MNHNY and SVGAGI (reference sequence). In DNA, the CDR3 is TGTGCCATGCGACAGGGCATAGGGACAGATACGCAGTATTTT. Protein product: CAMRQGIGTDTQYF.

The CDR3 is CASSARTALNYGYTF. In nucleotides, the CDR3 is TGTGCCAGCAGCGCCCGGACGGCCCTTAACTATGGCTACACCTTC. This chain joins TRBV9 and TRBJ1-2; D call uncertain. With 3 bases removed from V and 1 base from J, the gap between germline ends came to 13 bases. Looked up from germline, CDR1 is SGDLS and CDR2 is YYNGEE. The CDR3 has 15 residues.

V gene TRBV7-3 combines with J gene TRBJ2-3; 8 bases are shared with TRBD1. The CDR3 length is 15 residues. Germline V lookup: CDR1 SGHTA, CDR2 FQGTGA. The ends lost 2 bases at V and 2 bases at J; junction bases unmatched: 3. The DNA for the CDR3 is TGTGCCAGCAGCTTACGGACAGGGTACACAGATACGCAGTATTTT. This sequence encodes CASSLRTGYTDTQYF.

The V gene is TRBV27, the J gene TRBJ1-2, with D unclear. The V gene's germline CDR1 is MNHEY and CDR2 SMNVEV (reference sequence). Trimming took 3 bases from V and 5 from J, leaving 7 bases between them. The CDR3 length is 12 residues. Written as DNA, the CDR3 is TGTGCCAGCAGTTTTGCCAGTTATGGCTACACCTTC. It specifies CASSFASYGYTF.

On this clone itself: Other DNA sequences in this specimen translate into the identical CDR3. The chain couples TRBV5-1 to TRBJ2-1, with no clear D. The germline gives CDR1 SGHRS, CDR2 YFSETQ. V lost 0 bases, J lost 1 base, and 8 bases lay in between. The CDR3 is made up of 15 amino acids. DNA for the CDR3: TGCGCCAGCAGCTTGGGTAGTGGTTCCTACAATGAGCAGTTCTTC. This gives the protein CASSLGSGSYNEQFF.

This clone was seen just once. The CDR3 is CAWSRGGQGDSAFYGYTF. CDR3 coding DNA: TGTGCCTGGAGTCGCGGGGGACAGGGGGATTCGGCTTTCTATGGCTACACCTTC. The chain employs TRBV30 and TRBJ1-2; 11 bases are a match to TRBD1. The germline gives CDR1 GTSNPN, CDR2 SVGIG (reference sequence). V lost 2 bases, J lost 4 bases, and 15 bases stayed unmatched. The CDR3 has 18 residues. Variable domain in full (rest from reference TRBV30 and TRBJ1-2): SQTIHQWPATLVQPVGSPLSLECTVEGTSNPNLYWYRQAAGRGLQLLFYSVGIGQISSEVPQNLSASRPQDRQFILSSKKLLLSDSGFYLCAWSRGGQGDSAFYGYTFGSGTRLTVV.

Here the CDR3 reads CASSATGFDQPQHF. The CDR3, as DNA: TGTGCCAGTAGTGCAACAGGGTTTGATCAGCCCCAGCATTTT. This chain joins TRBV19 and TRBJ1-5, with D possibly TRBD1 on 6 matching bases. CDR3 length: 14 amino acids. Trimming removed 5 bases from V and 5 bases from J, with 13 bases in between. Germline V gives CDR1 LNHDA, CDR2 SQIVND (reference sequence).

V usage is TRBV19 and J usage is TRBJ1-5, with 8 bases matching TRBD1. CDR3 length: 16 residues. The junction had 6 bases not matched to a gene; V was cut back by 5 bases and J by 0 bases. CDR1 is LNHDA and CDR2 is SQIVND in the germline V gene (reference sequence). The CDR3 DNA reads TGTGCCAGTAGTTCCTTGACAGGGGATAGCAATCAGCCCCAGCATTTT. Residues: CASSSLTGDSNQPQHF. The complete variable domain, with remaining parts taken from reference TRBV19 and TRBJ1-5, reads DGGITQSPKYLFRKEGQNVTLSCEQNLNHDAMYWYRQDPGQGLRLIYYSQIVNDFQKGDIAEGYSVSREKKESFPLTVTSAQKNPTAFYLCASSSLTGDSNQPQHFGDGTRLSIL.

CDR3 sequence reads: CSVEDRRGRSGNTIYF. In DNA, the CDR3 is TGCAGCGTTGAAGATCGTCGGGGCCGCTCTGGAAACACCATATATTTT. The V and J genes are TRBV29-1 and TRBJ1-3, with TRBD1 as a possible D gene (5 bases). CDR1 is SQVTM, CDR2 ANQGSEA, per germline. Deletions cut 0 bases from V and 0 bases from J, with 12 bases between. The CDR3 length is 16 residues.

The rearrangement joins TRBV5-1 to TRBJ2-7, with a tentative D call TRBD2 (5 bases). Per the germline V gene, CDR1 is SGHRS and CDR2 is YFSETQ. V was shortened by 0 bases and J by 3 bases, with 13 bases between the two germline ends. The CDR3 is made up of 15 amino acids. CDR3 sequence: CASSLEIGGVYEQYF. The CDR3 bases are TGCGCCAGCAGCTTGGAAATCGGAGGAGTCTACGAGCAGTACTTC.

This rearrangement joins TRBV27 to TRBJ2-7; 12 nucleotides agree with TRBD2. The V and J ends lost 6 bases and 4 bases, in that order; junction bases with no gene match: 10. The CDR3 is 16 amino acids. Germline CDR1 is MNHEY and CDR2 is SMNVEV (reference sequence). CDR3 amino acids: CASRILTSGRSYEQYF. CDR3 sequence (DNA): TGTGCCAGCAGGATCCTGACTAGCGGGAGATCTTACGAGCAGTACTTC.

The chain uses TRBV7-2 and TRBJ2-1; 7 positions agree with TRBD1. The CDR3 is 15 amino acids. Losses at the gene ends were 6 bases for V and 3 bases for J; bases not matched to a gene: 8. CDR1 and CDR2 (germline): SGHTA, FQGNSA. Here the CDR3 DNA reads TGTGCCAGCAGATCCACAGGGGCGAACTACAATGAGCAGTTCTTC. It specifies CASRSTGANYNEQFF.

V is TRBV18 and J is TRBJ2-3, with TRBD2 matching 8 bases. Trimming took 6 bases from V and 2 from J; bases not matched to a gene: 7. Germline CDR1 and CDR2: KGHSH and LQKENI. This CDR3 comprises 15 residues. CDR3 in amino acids: CASSPGSGITDTQYF. CDR3 nucleotide sequence: TGTGCCAGCTCCCCTGGTAGCGGGATCACAGATACGCAGTATTTT.

The chain joins TRBV11-3 to TRBJ1-1; D perhaps matches TRBD1 (5 bases). V was cut by 1 base and J by 1 base, with 10 bases left in between. The CDR3 runs 15 residues. Germline V lookup: CDR1 SGHNT, CDR2 YENEEA. The DNA for the CDR3 is TGTGCCAGCAGCTTAGGACTAGGGGAGAACACTGAAGCTTTCTTT. It is translated as CASSLGLGENTEAFF.

This rearrangement joins TRBV7-2 to TRBJ2-5; TRBD2 agrees at 13 bases. Per germline, CDR1 SGHTA and CDR2 FQGNSA. This CDR3 is 17 amino acids long. V was pared by 5 bases and J by 6 bases, with 12 bases of the junction left unmatched. CDR3 amino acids: CASSATGTSGAAKTQYF. As DNA, the CDR3 is TGTGCCAGCAGCGCCACCGGGACTAGCGGGGCGGCTAAGACCCAGTACTTC.

As concerns this clone: This CDR3 is also generated by other DNA sequences in the sample. The J gene is TRBJ2-2, the V gene TRBV15; a weak D match, TRBD1 (6 bases). Germline V lookup: CDR1 LNHNV, CDR2 YYDKDF (reference sequence). Trimming removed 0 bases from V and 6 bases from J, with 8 bases in between. The CDR3 runs to 14 residues. CDR3 amino acids: CATSRDRGPGELFF. The CDR3 nucleotides read TGTGCCACCAGCAGAGACAGGGGCCCCGGGGAGCTGTTTTTT.

This sequence joins TRBV2 and TRBJ1-2; tentatively, D is TRBD1 (5 bases). Germline-derived CDR1 and CDR2 are SNHLY and FYNNEI. There are 13 residues in the CDR3. The V end lost 7 bases, the J end lost 4 bases, and 13 bases lay between the germline ends. The CDR3 nucleotides are TGTGCCAGCAACGGGGCCACCTCCTATGGCTACACCTTC. Translated: CASNGATSYGYTF.

The rearrangement joins TRBV10-2 to TRBJ1-5, with D tentatively TRBD1 (5 bases). This CDR3 is built from 13 residues. Germline CDR1 and CDR2: WSHSY and SAAADI. V shed 4 bases and J shed 4 bases, with 8 bases lying between them. The CDR3, as DNA: TGCGCCAGCAGTGGGGGGGGTAATCAGCCCCAGCATTTT. Protein sequence: CASSGGGNQPQHF.

In nucleotides, the CDR3 is TGTGCCATCACCGATCCTGGAGGGAGACACTATGGCTACACCTTC. It translates to CAITDPGGRHYGYTF. V gene TRBV10-3 combines with J gene TRBJ1-2, with D hard to call. The CDR3 loop spans 15 amino acids. V lost 7 bases and J lost 3, with 18 bases in between. Germline V gene lookup returns CDR1 ENHRY and CDR2 SYGVKD.

The chain couples TRBV7-2 to TRBJ2-1; 7 nucleotides agree with TRBD1. The V and J ends lost 7 bases and 6 bases, in that order; junction bases with no gene match: 15. The germline V gene encodes CDR1 SGHTA and CDR2 FQGNSA. This CDR3 comprises 16 residues. CDR3 bases: TGTGCCAGCAACCCAAGTCCGGGACAGACAATCAATGAGCAGTTCTTC. Its protein is CASNPSPGQTINEQFF.

The chain employs TRBV18 and TRBJ1-1; D remains unclear. The V gene's germline CDR1 is KGHSH and CDR2 LQKENI. The CDR3 extends over 14 amino acids. V was trimmed by 3 bases and J by 0 bases, leaving 8 bases between them. CDR3 amino acids: CASSPQDLNTEAFF. The CDR3 DNA sequence: TGTGCCAGCTCACCTCAGGATTTGAACACTGAAGCTTTCTTT. The variable domain in full, completed from reference TRBV18 and TRBJ1-1, reads NAGVMQNPRHLVRRRGQEARLRCSPMKGHSHVYWYRQLPEEGLKFMVYLQKENIIDESGMPKERFSAEFPKEGPSILRIQQVVRGDSAAYFCASSPQDLNTEAFFGQGTRLTVV.